This T cell receptor beta chain was documented in a study of cytomegalovirus exposure and HLA in healthy donors. This CDR3 has 17 residues. Germline trimming cut 3 bases from V and 6 bases from J; bases unmatched to any gene: 9. Germline values: CDR1 MGHRA, CDR2 YSYEKL. Study-wide results and caveats: In a later analysis, CMV-associated beta chains were mostly HLA-associated, it appeared. Most sequenced TCRs were rare (though some public TCRs occurred in many donors). Relative to equally common others, HLA-associated TCR beta chains showed greater clonal expansion in a later analysis. Reports credit the classifier with highly specific, highly sensitive diagnosis of cytomegalovirus status.

It was with 60 Vbeta and 13 Jbeta primers that the PCR ran. Method: immunoSEQ multiplex PCR; TCRdb's copy keeps in-frame clones and lacks some. The sample holds 150,000 to 200,000 clones. In the case of this clone: Antigen: not known.

This receptor was taken from a woman aged 60-75 years in good health and CMV-seronegative. Sequencing was done on a sample of PBMCs. This chain connects TRBV4-1 to TRBJ1-6; TRBD1 matches at 9 bases. CDR3 loop: CASSHSAGTGPNSPLHF. The CDR3 bases are TGCGCCAGCAGCCATTCAGCCGGGACAGGGCCTAATTCACCCCTCCACTTT.